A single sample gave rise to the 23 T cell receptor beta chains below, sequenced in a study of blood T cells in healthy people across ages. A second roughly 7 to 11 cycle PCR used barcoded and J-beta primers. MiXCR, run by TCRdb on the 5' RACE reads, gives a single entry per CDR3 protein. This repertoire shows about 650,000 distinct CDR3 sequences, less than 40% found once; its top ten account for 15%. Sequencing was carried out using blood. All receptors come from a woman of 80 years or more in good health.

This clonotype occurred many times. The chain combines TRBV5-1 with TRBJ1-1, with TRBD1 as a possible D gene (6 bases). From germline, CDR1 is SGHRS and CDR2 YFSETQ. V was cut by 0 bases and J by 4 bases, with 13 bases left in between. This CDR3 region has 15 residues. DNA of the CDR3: TGCGCCAGCAGCTTGGTACAGGGAGCGGGCACTGAAGCTTTCTTT. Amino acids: CASSLVQGAGTEAFF.

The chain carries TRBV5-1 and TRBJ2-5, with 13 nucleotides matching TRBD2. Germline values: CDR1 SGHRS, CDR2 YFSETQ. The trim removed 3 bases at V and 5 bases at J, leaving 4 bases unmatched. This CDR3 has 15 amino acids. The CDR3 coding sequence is TGCGCCAGCAGCTATACTAGCGGGGGGGAGGAGACCCAGTACTTC. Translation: CASSYTSGGEETQYF.

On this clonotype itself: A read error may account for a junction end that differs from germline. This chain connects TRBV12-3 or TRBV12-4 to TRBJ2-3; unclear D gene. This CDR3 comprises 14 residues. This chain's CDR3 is CASSLGIPADAQYF. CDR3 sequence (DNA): TGTGCCAGCAGTTTAGGAATACCCGCAGATGCGCAGTATTTT.

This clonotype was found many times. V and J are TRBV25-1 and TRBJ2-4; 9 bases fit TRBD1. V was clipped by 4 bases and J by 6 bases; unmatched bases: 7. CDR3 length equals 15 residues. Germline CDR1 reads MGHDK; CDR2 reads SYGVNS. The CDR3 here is CASSGPRTGANIQYF. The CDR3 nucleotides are TGTGCCAGCAGTGGTCCCAGGACAGGGGCAAACATTCAGTACTTC.

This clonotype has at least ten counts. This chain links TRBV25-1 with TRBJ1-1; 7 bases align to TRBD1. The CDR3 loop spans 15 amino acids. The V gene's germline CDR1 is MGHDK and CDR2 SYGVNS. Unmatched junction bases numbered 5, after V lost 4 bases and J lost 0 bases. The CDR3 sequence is CASSAAGQMNTEAFF. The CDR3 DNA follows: TGTGCCAGCAGTGCCGCGGGACAGATGAACACTGAAGCTTTCTTT.

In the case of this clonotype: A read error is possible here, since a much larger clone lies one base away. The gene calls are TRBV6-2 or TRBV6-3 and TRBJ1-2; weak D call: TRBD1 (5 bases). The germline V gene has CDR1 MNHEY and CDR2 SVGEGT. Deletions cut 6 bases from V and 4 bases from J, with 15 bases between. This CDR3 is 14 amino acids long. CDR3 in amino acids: CASRYDDSSYGYTF. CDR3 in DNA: TGTGCCAGCAGGTACGACGACAGCAGCTATGGCTACACCTTC.

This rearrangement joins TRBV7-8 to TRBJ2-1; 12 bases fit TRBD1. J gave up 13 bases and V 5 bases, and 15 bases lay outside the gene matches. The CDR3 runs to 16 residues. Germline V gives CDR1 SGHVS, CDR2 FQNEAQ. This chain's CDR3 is CASSQQGQGARETQFF. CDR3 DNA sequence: TGTGCCAGCAGCCAGCAGGGACAGGGGGCTCGGGAGACCCAGTTCTTC.

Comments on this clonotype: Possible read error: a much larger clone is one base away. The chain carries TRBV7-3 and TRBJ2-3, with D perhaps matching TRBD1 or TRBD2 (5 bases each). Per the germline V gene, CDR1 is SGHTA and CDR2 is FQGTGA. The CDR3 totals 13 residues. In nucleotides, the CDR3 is TGTGCCAGCAGCTTATGGGGGTCAGATAGGCAGTATTTT. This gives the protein CASSLWGSDRQYF. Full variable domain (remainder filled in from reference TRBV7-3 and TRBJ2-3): GAGVSQTPSNKVTEKGKYVELRCDPISGHTALYWYRQSLGQGPEFLIYFQGTGAADDSGLPNDRFFAVRPEGSVSTLKIQRTERGDSAVYLCASSLWGSDRQYFGPGTRLTVL.

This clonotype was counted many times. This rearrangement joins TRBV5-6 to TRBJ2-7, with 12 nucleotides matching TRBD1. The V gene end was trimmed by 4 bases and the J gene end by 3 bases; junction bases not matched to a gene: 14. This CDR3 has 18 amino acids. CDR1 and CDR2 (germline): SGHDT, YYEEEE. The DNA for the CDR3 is TGTGCCAGCAGCGGAACGGGACAGGGGGCATTTCAGTTCTACGAGCAGTACTTC. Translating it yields CASSGTGQGAFQFYEQYF.

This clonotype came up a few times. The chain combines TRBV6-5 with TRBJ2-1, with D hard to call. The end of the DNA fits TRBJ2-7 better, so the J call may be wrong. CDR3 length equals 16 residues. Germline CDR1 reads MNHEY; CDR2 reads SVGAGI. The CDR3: CASSRRAGSSYNEQYF. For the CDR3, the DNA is TGTGCCAGCAGCCGCCGAGCAGGTAGCTCCTACAATGAGCAGTACTTC.

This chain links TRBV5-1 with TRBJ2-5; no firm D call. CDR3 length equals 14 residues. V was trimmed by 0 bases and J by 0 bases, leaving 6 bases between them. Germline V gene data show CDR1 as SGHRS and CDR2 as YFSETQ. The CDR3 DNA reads TGCGCCAGCAGCTTGGTTCCAGACCAAGAGACCCAGTACTTC. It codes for CASSLVPDQETQYF.

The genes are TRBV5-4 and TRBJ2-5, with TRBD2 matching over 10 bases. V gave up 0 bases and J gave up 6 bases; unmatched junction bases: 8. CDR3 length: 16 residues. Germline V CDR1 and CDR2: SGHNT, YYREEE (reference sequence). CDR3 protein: CASSLEPAGGPKTQYF. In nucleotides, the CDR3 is TGTGCCAGCAGCTTGGAGCCAGCGGGGGGGCCAAAGACCCAGTACTTC.

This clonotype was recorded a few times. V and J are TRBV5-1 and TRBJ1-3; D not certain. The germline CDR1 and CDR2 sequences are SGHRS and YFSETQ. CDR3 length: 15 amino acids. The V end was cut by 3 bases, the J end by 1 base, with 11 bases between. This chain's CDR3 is CASSSGPSSGNTIYF. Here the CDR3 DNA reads TGCGCCAGCAGCTCCGGTCCTTCATCTGGAAACACCATATATTTT.

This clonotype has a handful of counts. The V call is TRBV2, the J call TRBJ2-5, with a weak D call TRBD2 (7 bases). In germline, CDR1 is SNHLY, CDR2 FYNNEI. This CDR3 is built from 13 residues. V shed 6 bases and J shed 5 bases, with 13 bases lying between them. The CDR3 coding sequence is TGTGCCAGCAGGTCGGGGGGCCAGGAGACCCAGTACTTC. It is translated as CASRSGGQETQYF.

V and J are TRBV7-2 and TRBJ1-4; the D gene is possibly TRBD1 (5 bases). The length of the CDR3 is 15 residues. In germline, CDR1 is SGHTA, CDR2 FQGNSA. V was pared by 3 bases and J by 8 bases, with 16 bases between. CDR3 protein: CASSLTGAGGEKLFF. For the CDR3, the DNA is TGTGCCAGCAGCTTGACCGGGGCGGGAGGGGAAAAACTGTTTTTT.

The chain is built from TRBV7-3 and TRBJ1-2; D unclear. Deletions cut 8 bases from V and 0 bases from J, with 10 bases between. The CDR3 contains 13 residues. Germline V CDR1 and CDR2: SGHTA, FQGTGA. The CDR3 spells CASRPGPNYGYTF. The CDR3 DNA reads TGTGCCAGCCGACCCGGTCCTAACTATGGCTACACCTTC.

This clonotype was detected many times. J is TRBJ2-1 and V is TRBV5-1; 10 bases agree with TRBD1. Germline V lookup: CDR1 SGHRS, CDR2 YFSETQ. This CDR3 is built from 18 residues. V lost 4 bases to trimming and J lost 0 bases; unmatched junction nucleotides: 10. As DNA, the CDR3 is TGCGCCAGCAGCCCCGGGACAGGGGCGCAAAGCTCCTACAATGAGCAGTTCTTC. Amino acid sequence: CASSPGTGAQSSYNEQFF.

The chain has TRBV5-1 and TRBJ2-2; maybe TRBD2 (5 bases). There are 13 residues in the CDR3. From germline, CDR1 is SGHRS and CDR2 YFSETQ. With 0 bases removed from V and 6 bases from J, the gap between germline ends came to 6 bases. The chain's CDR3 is CASSLVEAGELFF. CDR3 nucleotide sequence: TGCGCCAGCAGCTTGGTGGAGGCCGGGGAGCTGTTTTTT.

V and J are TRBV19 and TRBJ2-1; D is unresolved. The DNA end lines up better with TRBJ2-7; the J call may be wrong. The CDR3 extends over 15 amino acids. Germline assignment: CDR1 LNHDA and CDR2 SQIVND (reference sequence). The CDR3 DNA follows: TGTGCCAGTAGTCCCGACTGGAGCTCCTACAATGAGCAGTACTTC. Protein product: CASSPDWSSYNEQYF.

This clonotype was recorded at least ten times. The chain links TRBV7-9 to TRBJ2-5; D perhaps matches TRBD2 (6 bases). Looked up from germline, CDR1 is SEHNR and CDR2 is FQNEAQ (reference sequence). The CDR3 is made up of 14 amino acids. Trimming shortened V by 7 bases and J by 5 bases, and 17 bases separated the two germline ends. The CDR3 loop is CASTYGGGEETQYF. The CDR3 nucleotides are TGTGCCAGCACCTACGGTGGAGGGGAGGAGACCCAGTACTTC. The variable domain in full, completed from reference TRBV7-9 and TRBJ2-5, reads DTGVSQNPRHKITKRGQNVTFRCDPISEHNRLYWYRQTLGQGPEFLTYFQNEAQLEKSRLLSDRFSAERPKGSFSTLEIQRTEQGDSAMYLCASTYGGGEETQYFGPGTRLLVL.

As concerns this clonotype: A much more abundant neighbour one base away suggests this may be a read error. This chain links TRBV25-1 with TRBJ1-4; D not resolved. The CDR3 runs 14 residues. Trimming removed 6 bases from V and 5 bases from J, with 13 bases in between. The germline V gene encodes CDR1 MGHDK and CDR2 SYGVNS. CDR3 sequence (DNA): TGTGCCAGCAGGGAAAACAGAGTGAATGAAAAACTGTTTTTT. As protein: CASRENRVNEKLFF.

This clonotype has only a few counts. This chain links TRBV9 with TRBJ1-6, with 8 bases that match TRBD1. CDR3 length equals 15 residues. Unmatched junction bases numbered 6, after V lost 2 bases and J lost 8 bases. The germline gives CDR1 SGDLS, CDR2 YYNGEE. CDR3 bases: TGTGCCAGCAGCGTCACAGGGGGTACGGATTCACCCCTCCACTTT. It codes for CASSVTGGTDSPLHF.

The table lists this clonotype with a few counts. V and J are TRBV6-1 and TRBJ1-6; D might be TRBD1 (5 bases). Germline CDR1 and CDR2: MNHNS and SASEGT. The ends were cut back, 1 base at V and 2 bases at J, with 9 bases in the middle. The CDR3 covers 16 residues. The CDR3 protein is CASSEEGRAYNSPLHF. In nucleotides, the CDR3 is TGTGCCAGCAGTGAAGAGGGCAGGGCCTATAATTCACCCCTCCACTTT.